This record concerns one T cell receptor beta chain sequence. The data were taken from a study of shared clonotypes between healthy human individuals. Germline CDR1 is SGHVS and CDR2 is FQNEAQ. The CDR3 spans 16 residues. V was clipped by 5 bases and J by 5 bases; unmatched bases: 10. This table comes from immunoSEQ multiplex PCR, and its TCRdb copy is limited to in-frame clones, with some not included. The sample has 1.4 million to 1.5 million clones, around 97% seen once. This sequence was found in a man aged 30 to 45 in good health. The sequenced material came from naive CD4+ T cells sorted from blood. Subset here: CD45RA+ positively selected. The chain joins TRBV7-8 to TRBJ2-5; 11 bases map to TRBD1. The DNA for the CDR3 is TGTGCCAGCAGCCCCATCTGGACAGGGGGCTCCGAGACCCAGTACTTC. Translating gives CASSPIWTGGSETQYF.